Below, 28 T cell receptor beta chains from the same sample are listed, as sequenced in a study of blood T cell repertoires in COVID-19. Sequenced by immunoSEQ multiplex PCR; TCRdb stores in-frame clones only, minus some. The repertoire holds fewer than 100,000 clones, with 86% as singletons. Sample: peripheral blood. The receptors were sampled from a man of 80 years or more in a cohort sampled during active COVID-19.

To note about this clone: At one of its ends the junction is not consistent with the germline gene, which may arise from a read error. The chain uses TRBV20-1 and TRBJ2-2; 7 bases map to TRBD2. Looked up from germline, CDR1 is DFQATT and CDR2 is SNEGSKA (reference sequence). This CDR3 comprises 15 residues. As DNA, the CDR3 is TGCTGTGCTAGTTTGGGGGGGGCGAACACCGGGGAGCTGTTTTTT. Amino acids: CCASLGGANTGELFF.

The CDR3 DNA reads as TGTGCTAGTGGTCATGCCGAGGGCAATACTCACGGGCAGTTCTTC. Encoded protein: CASGHAEGNTHGQFF. The chain is built from TRBV12-5 and TRBJ2-1, with a possible D match to TRBD2 (5 bases). Germline CDR1 and CDR2: LGHNT and FRNRAP. V lost 5 bases and J lost 12, with 23 bases in between. The CDR3 is 15 residues long.

The J gene is TRBJ2-3, the V gene TRBV7-8, with TRBD1 as a possible D gene (5 bases). Trimming left V 3 bases short and J 0 bases short, with 13 bases between. Germline assignment: CDR1 SGHVS and CDR2 FQNEAQ. CDR3 size: 16 residues. CDR3 sequence: CASSFQQAASTDTQYF. CDR3 DNA: TGTGCCAGCAGCTTCCAACAGGCCGCGAGCACAGATACGCAGTATTTT.

The chain couples TRBV18 to TRBJ1-3; tentative D call: TRBD1 (6 bases). The CDR3 spans 14 residues. Germline V gives CDR1 KGHSH, CDR2 LQKENI. The V end lost 1 base, the J end lost 7 bases, and 11 bases lay between the germline ends. The chain's CDR3 is CASSPQGDDNTIYF. The CDR3 coding sequence is TGTGCCAGCTCACCACAGGGGGACGACAACACCATATATTTT.

V is TRBV7-9 and J is TRBJ1-4; tentatively, D is TRBD1 (5 bases). The ends were cut back, 3 bases at V and 10 bases at J, with 9 bases in the middle. The CDR3 runs 12 residues. The germline CDR1 and CDR2 sequences are SEHNR and FQNEAQ (reference sequence). This CDR3 reads CASSLVGGKLFF. The CDR3 DNA follows: TGTGCCAGCAGCTTGGTCGGGGGAAAACTGTTTTTT.

This chain links TRBV7-2 with TRBJ1-3; D is possibly TRBD1 (5 bases). V was trimmed by 6 bases and J by 0 bases, leaving 9 bases between them. The V gene's germline CDR1 is SGHTA and CDR2 FQGNSA. The CDR3 spans 14 residues. CDR3 amino acids: CASRSGPSGNTIYF. CDR3 in DNA: TGTGCCAGCAGGTCAGGGCCCTCTGGAAACACCATATATTTT.

J is TRBJ2-5 and V is TRBV10-3; the D gene is possibly TRBD2 (6 bases). Trimming took off 6 bases at V and 3 bases at J, with 17 bases between the two ends. The CDR3 consists of 15 residues. Germline V CDR1 and CDR2: ENHRY, SYGVKD. CDR3 DNA sequence: TGTGCCATCAGCGGTGCGGGGAAGATGGAAGAGACCCAGTACTTC. This translates into CAISGAGKMEETQYF.

The gene calls are TRBV6-2 or TRBV6-3 and TRBJ2-1; D unclear. Trimming removed 5 bases at V and 3 bases at J, with 2 bases between. The CDR3 totals 11 residues. Germline lookup yields CDR1 MNHEY and CDR2 SVGEGT. CDR3 sequence reads: CASSLYNEQFF. In DNA form, the CDR3 reads TGTGCCAGCAGTCTCTACAATGAGCAGTTCTTC.

CDR3: CASSLNGERAQPQHF. In DNA form, the CDR3 reads TGTGCCAGCAGTTTAAACGGTGAGCGGGCTCAGCCCCAGCATTTT. J is TRBJ1-5 and V is TRBV27; D unclear. The V gene lost 2 bases and the J gene lost 6 bases, with 14 bases spanning the gap. The CDR3 length is 15 residues. Germline V gives CDR1 MNHEY, CDR2 SMNVEV (reference sequence).

The genes are TRBV5-1 and TRBJ2-7, with TRBD1 matching 9 bases. Losses at the gene ends were 5 bases for V and 8 bases for J; bases not matched to a gene: 14. Per germline, CDR1 SGHRS and CDR2 YFSETQ. The CDR3 is made up of 15 amino acids. The CDR3 here is CASRRDRAGIGKQYV. CDR3 in DNA: TGCGCCAGCAGAAGGGACAGGGCGGGAATTGGGAAGCAGTACGTC.

As concerns this clone: The sample carries other DNA sequences with the same CDR3. V gene TRBV4-3 combines with J gene TRBJ1-1; D may be TRBD1 (5 bases). Germline assignment: CDR1 LGHNA and CDR2 YSLEER. The CDR3 has 13 amino acids. V was shortened by 1 base and J by 4 bases, with 7 bases between the two germline ends. The CDR3, as DNA: TGCGCCAGCAGCCAAGGGAGGGGCACTGAAGCTTTCTTT. Translating it yields CASSQGRGTEAFF.

The chain links TRBV10-3 to TRBJ1-2; TRBD1 aligns across 10 bases. Germline CDR1 is ENHRY and CDR2 is SYGVKD. Germline trimming cut 5 bases from V and 2 bases from J; bases unmatched to any gene: 5. The CDR3 is 15 amino acids. CDR3 nucleotide sequence: TGTGCCATCAGTCAGTTGGGACAGGGGAACTATGGCTACACCTTC. Its translation is CAISQLGQGNYGYTF.

The chain carries TRBV15 and TRBJ1-2; no reliable D call. Per germline, CDR1 LNHNV and CDR2 YYDKDF (reference sequence). Trimming removed 1 base at V and 8 bases at J, with 14 bases between. This CDR3 comprises 14 residues. The CDR3 loop is CATSRVATGEGYTF. The CDR3 bases are TGTGCCACCAGCAGAGTGGCTACCGGGGAGGGCTACACCTTC.

The chain joins TRBV28 to TRBJ2-7; TRBD1 matches at 7 bases. Germline V CDR1 and CDR2: MDHEN, SYDVKM. V lost 7 bases and J lost 7; bases outside the gene matches: 13. This CDR3 is built from 14 residues. The CDR3 loop reads CASMTQGPGLEQYV. CDR3 nucleotides: TGTGCCAGCATGACACAGGGGCCGGGGTTGGAGCAGTACGTC.

The CDR3 spells CASSFSGRGDTQYF. CDR3 in DNA: TGCGCCAGCAGCTTTTCTGGGAGAGGAGATACGCAGTATTTT. The V and J genes are TRBV5-1 and TRBJ2-3; perhaps TRBD2 as D (5 bases). The CDR3 contains 14 residues. The germline V gene has CDR1 SGHRS and CDR2 YFSETQ. V lost 2 bases, J lost 5 bases, and 12 bases lay in between.

The genes are TRBV5-4 and TRBJ2-2; D may be TRBD1 (6 bases). V was pared by 3 bases and J by 4 bases, with 10 bases between. This CDR3 comprises 14 residues. Germline V CDR1 and CDR2: SGHNT, YYREEE (reference sequence). CDR3 residues: CASSSDRSTGELFF. CDR3 bases: TGTGCCAGCAGCTCGGACAGAAGCACCGGGGAGCTGTTTTTT.

V usage is TRBV6-5 and J usage is TRBJ1-6; D call uncertain. CDR1 and CDR2 from the germline V gene are MNHEY and SVGAGI. The CDR3 loop spans 15 amino acids. V was cut by 5 bases and J by 4 bases, with 12 bases left in between. The CDR3 DNA reads as TGTGCCAGCAGTCCAATGGGCAGGTATAATTCACCCCTCCACTTT. Protein: CASSPMGRYNSPLHF.

This rearrangement joins TRBV5-6 to TRBJ2-5, with TRBD2 identical over 9 bases. This CDR3 spans 17 amino acids. J gave up 0 bases and V 2 bases, and 8 bases lay outside the gene matches. Per germline, CDR1 SGHDT and CDR2 YYEEEE. CDR3 in amino acids: CASSLPAGGRNQETQYF. CDR3 DNA sequence: TGTGCCAGCAGCTTACCAGCGGGGGGCCGCAACCAAGAGACCCAGTACTTC.

The chain uses TRBV28 and TRBJ2-1; 7 bases agree with TRBD2. J was trimmed by 9 bases and V by 7 bases; bases with no gene match: 12. Germline V gives CDR1 MDHEN, CDR2 SYDVKM. The CDR3 length is 14 residues. The CDR3 spells CASIAGRRTSEQFF. CDR3 coding DNA: TGTGCCAGCATTGCCGGACGGCGGACTAGTGAGCAGTTCTTC.

This chain links TRBV28 with TRBJ2-3; the D is unclear. The CDR3 consists of 14 residues. The germline V and J ends were trimmed by 3 bases and 0 bases, with 7 bases remaining between them. CDR1 and CDR2 from the germline V gene are MDHEN and SYDVKM. The CDR3 coding sequence is TGTGCCAGCAGTTTTTTCGGGAGCACAGATACGCAGTATTTT. It specifies CASSFFGSTDTQYF.

This chain uses TRBV7-9 with TRBJ1-1; D is unclear. CDR1 is SEHNR, CDR2 FQNEAQ, per germline (reference sequence). The CDR3 consists of 14 residues. Trimming shortened V by 1 base and J by 5 bases, and 11 bases separated the two germline ends. CDR3 sequence reads: CASSLDGAGTEAFF. CDR3 coding DNA: TGTGCCAGCAGCTTAGATGGAGCGGGTACTGAAGCTTTCTTT.

Here the CDR3 reads CASSYDRDPAGGGYTF. The CDR3 coding sequence is TGCGCCAGCAGCTACGACAGGGATCCCGCTGGGGGTGGCTACACCTTC. The chain carries TRBV5-1 and TRBJ1-2; 7 nucleotides align to TRBD1. Per the germline V gene, CDR1 is SGHRS and CDR2 is YFSETQ. Losses at the gene ends were 3 bases for V and 7 bases for J; bases not matched to a gene: 15. The CDR3 spans 16 residues.

The chain carries TRBV7-2 and TRBJ2-7; D unclear. CDR3 length equals 13 residues. Germline V lookup: CDR1 SGHTA, CDR2 FQGNSA. Trimming left V 1 base short and J 6 bases short, with 10 bases between. The CDR3 spells CASSLGGVVEQYF. CDR3 nucleotide sequence: TGTGCCAGCAGCTTAGGTGGAGTGGTCGAGCAGTACTTC.

This clone was counted a single time. The chain has TRBV6-5 and TRBJ1-2, with 7 bases aligning to TRBD1. CDR3 length: 15 amino acids. The junction had 16 bases not matched to a gene; V was cut back by 7 bases and J by 8 bases. Germline V gene lookup returns CDR1 MNHEY and CDR2 SVGAGI. DNA for the CDR3: TGTGCCAGCACCCCCTCGCAAGACAGGGCGATAGGCTACACCTTC. Its protein is CASTPSQDRAIGYTF.

Worth noting for this clone: Germline is not matched at one junction end, which may reflect a read error. This chain connects TRBV5-1 to TRBJ1-1; D unresolved. Germline V CDR1 and CDR2: SGHRS, YFSETQ. The CDR3 covers 11 residues. For the CDR3, the DNA is TGCGCCAGCACCGGGAACGCTGAAGCTTTCTTT. Amino acid sequence: CASTGNAEAFF.

This clone came up a few times. The chain couples TRBV25-1 to TRBJ2-3; the match to TRBD1 covers 8 bases. The CDR3 consists of 14 residues. Unmatched junction bases numbered 4, after V lost 2 bases and J lost 6 bases. Germline V CDR1 and CDR2: MGHDK, SYGVNS. CDR3 sequence: CASSEQGARDTQYF. As DNA, the CDR3 is TGTGCCAGCAGTGAACAGGGGGCACGGGATACGCAGTATTTT. The variable domain in full, completed from reference TRBV25-1 and TRBJ2-3, reads EADIYQTPRYLVIGTGKKITLECSQTMGHDKMYWYQQDPGMELHLIHYSYGVNSTEKGDLSSESTVSRIRTEHFPLTLESARPSHTSQYLCASSEQGARDTQYFGPGTRLTVL.

This chain's CDR3 is CATSGNVGTDYNEQFF. The DNA of the CDR3 is TGTGCCACCAGTGGAAACGTCGGGACAGACTACAATGAGCAGTTCTTC. The chain recombines TRBV24-1 with TRBJ2-1, with 7 bases lining up with TRBD1. The junction had 9 bases not matched to a gene; V was cut back by 5 bases and J by 3 bases. In germline, CDR1 is KGHDR, CDR2 SFDVKD. This CDR3 spans 16 amino acids.

This chain connects TRBV21-1 to TRBJ2-1; the table's D call, TRBD1, was not checked against the DNA. TRBV21-1 is annotated as a pseudogene. The CDR3 runs 20 residues. The CDR3 is CASSKVATGGLKRTYNEQFF. The CDR3 DNA sequence: TGTGCCAGCAGCAAAGTAGCGACAGGGGGCCTCAAGCGCACCTACAATGAGCAGTTCTTC.